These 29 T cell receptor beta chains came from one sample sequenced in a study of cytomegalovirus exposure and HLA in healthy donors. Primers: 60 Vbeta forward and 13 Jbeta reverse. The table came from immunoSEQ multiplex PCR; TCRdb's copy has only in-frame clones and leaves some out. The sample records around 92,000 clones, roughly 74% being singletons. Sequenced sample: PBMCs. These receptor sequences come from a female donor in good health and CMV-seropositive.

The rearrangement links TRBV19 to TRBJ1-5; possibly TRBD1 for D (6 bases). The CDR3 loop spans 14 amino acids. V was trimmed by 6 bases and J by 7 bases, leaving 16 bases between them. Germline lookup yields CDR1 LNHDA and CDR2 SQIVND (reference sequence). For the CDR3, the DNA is TGTGCCAGTAGCGCCCTGGCAGGGGTCCAGCCCCAGCATTTT. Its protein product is CASSALAGVQPQHF. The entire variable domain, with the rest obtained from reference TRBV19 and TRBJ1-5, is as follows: DGGITQSPKYLFRKEGQNVTLSCEQNLNHDAMYWYRQDPGQGLRLIYYSQIVNDFQKGDIAEGYSVSREKKESFPLTVTSAQKNPTAFYLCASSALAGVQPQHFGDGTRLSIL.

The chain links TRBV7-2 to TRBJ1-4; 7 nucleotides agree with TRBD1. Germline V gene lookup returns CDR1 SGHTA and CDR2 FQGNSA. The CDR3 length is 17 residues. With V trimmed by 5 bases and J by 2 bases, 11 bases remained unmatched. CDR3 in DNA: TGTGCCAGCAGCCGTAACAGGGGCGCAGGGACTAATGAAAAACTGTTTTTT. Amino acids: CASSRNRGAGTNEKLFF.

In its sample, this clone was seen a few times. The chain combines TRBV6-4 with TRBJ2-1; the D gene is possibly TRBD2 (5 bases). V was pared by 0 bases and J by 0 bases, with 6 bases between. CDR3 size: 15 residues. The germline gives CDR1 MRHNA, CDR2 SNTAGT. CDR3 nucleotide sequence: TGTGCCAGCAGTGACTCCGCGGGCTCCTACAATGAGCAGTTCTTC. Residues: CASSDSAGSYNEQFF.

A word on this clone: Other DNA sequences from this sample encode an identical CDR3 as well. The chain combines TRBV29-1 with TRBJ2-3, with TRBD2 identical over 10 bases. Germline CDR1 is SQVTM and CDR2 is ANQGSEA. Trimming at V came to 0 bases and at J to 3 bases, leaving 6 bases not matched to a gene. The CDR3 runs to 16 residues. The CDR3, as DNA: TGCAGCGTTGAAGATCGGCTAGCGGGAGCAACAGATACGCAGTATTTT. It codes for CSVEDRLAGATDTQYF.

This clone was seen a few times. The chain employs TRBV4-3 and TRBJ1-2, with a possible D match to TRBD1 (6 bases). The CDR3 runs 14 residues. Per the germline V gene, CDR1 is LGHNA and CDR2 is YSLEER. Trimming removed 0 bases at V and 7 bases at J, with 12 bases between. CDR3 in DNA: TGCGCCAGCAGCCAAGATAGGGACATTAGTGGCTACACCTTC. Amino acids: CASSQDRDISGYTF.

Here the CDR3 DNA reads TGTGCCAGCAGTTCCCGGGAGAATCAGCCCCAGCATTTT. Translated, it gives CASSSRENQPQHF. The chain links TRBV7-6 to TRBJ1-5; D unclear. This CDR3 is 13 amino acids long. V was cut by 6 bases and J by 4 bases, with 10 bases left in between. From germline, CDR1 is SGHVS and CDR2 FNYEAQ.

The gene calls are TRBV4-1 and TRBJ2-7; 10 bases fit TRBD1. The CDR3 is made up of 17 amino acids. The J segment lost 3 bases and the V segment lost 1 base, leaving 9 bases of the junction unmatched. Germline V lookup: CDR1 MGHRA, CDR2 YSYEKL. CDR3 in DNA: TGCGCCAGCAGCCAAGCCCGAGTCCGGGACAGGGGCTACGAGCAGTACTTC. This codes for CASSQARVRDRGYEQYF.

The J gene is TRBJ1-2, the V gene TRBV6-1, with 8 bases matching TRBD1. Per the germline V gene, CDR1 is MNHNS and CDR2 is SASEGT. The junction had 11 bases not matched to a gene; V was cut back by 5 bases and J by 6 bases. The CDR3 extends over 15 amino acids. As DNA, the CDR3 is TGTGCCAGCAGTCTCGGGGACAGGAGGCCCCATGGCTACACCTTC. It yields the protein CASSLGDRRPHGYTF.

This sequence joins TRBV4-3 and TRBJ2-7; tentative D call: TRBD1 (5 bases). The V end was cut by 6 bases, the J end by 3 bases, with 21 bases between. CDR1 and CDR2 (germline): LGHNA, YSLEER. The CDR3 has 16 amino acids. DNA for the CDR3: TGCGCCAGCAGTCTTTACGACAGAGAGAGTTTCTACGAGCAGTACTTC. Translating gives CASSLYDRESFYEQYF.

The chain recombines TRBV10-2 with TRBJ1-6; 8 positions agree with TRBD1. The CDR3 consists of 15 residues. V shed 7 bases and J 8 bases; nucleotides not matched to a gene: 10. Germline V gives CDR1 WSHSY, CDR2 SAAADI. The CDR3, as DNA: TGCGCCAGCACGTCAGCCGGGACAGGATATTCACCCCTCCACTTT. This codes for CASTSAGTGYSPLHF.

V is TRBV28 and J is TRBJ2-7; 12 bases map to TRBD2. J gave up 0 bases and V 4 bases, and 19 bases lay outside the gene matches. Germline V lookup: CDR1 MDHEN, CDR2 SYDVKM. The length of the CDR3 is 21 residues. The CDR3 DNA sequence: TGTGCCAGCAGTTCCCCTTGGACAGGAACGGGACTAGCGGGTAGCTCCTACGAGCAGTACTTC. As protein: CASSSPWTGTGLAGSSYEQYF.

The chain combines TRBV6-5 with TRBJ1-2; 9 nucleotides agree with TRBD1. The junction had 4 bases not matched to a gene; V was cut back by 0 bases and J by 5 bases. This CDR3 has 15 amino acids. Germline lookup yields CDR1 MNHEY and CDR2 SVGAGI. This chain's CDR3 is CASSYSDRGIYGYTF. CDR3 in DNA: TGTGCCAGCAGTTACTCAGACAGGGGGATTTATGGCTACACCTTC.

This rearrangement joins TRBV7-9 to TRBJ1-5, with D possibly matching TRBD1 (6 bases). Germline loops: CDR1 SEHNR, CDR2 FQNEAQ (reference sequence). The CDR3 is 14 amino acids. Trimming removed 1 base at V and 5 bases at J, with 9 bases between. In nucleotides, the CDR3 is TGTGCCAGCAGCTTAGGCAGGGGCCATCAGCCCCAGCATTTT. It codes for CASSLGRGHQPQHF.

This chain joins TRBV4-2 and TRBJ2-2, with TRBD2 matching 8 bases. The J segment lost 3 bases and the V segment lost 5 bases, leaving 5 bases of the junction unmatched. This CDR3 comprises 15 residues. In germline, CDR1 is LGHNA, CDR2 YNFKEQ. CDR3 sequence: CASSERETDTGELFF. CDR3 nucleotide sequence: TGTGCCAGCAGCGAGCGGGAGACGGACACCGGGGAGCTGTTTTTT.

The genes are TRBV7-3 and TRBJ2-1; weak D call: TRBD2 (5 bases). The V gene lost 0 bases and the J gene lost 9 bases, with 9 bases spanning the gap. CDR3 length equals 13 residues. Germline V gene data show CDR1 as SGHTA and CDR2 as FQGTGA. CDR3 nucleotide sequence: TGTGCCAGCAGCTTAACCAGCGGTCTTGAGCAGTTCTTC. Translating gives CASSLTSGLEQFF.

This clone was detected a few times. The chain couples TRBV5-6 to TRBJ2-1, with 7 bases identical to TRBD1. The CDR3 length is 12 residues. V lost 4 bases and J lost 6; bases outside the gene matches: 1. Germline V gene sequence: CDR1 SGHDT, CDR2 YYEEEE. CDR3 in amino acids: CASSRTGNEQFF. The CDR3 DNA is TGTGCCAGCAGCCGGACAGGCAATGAGCAGTTCTTC.

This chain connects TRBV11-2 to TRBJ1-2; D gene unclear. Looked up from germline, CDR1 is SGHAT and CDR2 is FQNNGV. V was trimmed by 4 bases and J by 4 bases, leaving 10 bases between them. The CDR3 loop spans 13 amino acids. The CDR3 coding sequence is TGTGCCAGCAGCTCGGCGGGCTTCTATGGCTACACCTTC. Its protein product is CASSSAGFYGYTF.

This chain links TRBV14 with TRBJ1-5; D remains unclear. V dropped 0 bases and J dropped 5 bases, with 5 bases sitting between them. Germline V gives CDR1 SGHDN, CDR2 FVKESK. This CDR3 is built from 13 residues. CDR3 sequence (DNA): TGTGCCAGCAGCCAAGAACGGGATCAGCCCCAGCATTTT. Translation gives CASSQERDQPQHF.

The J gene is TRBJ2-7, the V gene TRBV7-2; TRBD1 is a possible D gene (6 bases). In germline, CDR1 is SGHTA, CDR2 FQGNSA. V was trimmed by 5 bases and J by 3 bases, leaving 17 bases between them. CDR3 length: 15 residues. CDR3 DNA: TGTGCCAGCAGCGGCGCCAGACAGGCACTCTACGAGCAGTACTTC. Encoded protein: CASSGARQALYEQYF. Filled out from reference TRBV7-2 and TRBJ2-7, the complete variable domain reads GAGVSQSPSNKVTEKGKDVELRCDPISGHTALYWYRQSLGQGLEFLIYFQGNSAPDKSGLPSDRFSAERTGGSVSTLTIQRTQQEDSAVYLCASSGARQALYEQYFGPGTRLTVT.

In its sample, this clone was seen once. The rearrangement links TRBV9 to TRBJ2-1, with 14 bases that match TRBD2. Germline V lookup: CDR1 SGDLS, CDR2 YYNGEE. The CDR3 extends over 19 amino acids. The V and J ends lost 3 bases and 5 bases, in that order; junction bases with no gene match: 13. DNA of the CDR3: TGTGCCAGCAGCGCTTTTGTGCCGGGACTAGCGGGAGCCGACAATGAGCAGTTCTTC. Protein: CASSAFVPGLAGADNEQFF. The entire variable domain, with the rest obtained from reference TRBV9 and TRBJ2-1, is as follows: DSGVTQTPKHLITATGQRVTLRCSPRSGDLSVYWYQQSLDQGLQFLIQYYNGEERAKGNILERFSAQQFPDLHSELNLSSLELGDSALYFCASSAFVPGLAGADNEQFFGPGTRLTVL.

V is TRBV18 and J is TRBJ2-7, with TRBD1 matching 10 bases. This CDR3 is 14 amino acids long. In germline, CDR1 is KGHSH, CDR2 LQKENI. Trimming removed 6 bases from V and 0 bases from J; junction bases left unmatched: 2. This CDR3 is CASSRTGGSYEQYF. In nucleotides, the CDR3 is TGTGCCAGCTCGCGGACAGGGGGCTCCTACGAGCAGTACTTC.

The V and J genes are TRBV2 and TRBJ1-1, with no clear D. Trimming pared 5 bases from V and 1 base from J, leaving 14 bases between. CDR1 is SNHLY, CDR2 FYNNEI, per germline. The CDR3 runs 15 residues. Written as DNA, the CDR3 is TGTGCCAGCAGTCCCATTGCTGACAAGAACACTGAAGCTTTCTTT. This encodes CASSPIADKNTEAFF.

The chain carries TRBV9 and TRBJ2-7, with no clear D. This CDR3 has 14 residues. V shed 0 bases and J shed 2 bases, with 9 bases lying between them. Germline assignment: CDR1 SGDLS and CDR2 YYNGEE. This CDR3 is CASSVASLPYEQYF. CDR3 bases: TGTGCCAGCAGCGTAGCGAGTCTCCCCTACGAGCAGTACTTC.

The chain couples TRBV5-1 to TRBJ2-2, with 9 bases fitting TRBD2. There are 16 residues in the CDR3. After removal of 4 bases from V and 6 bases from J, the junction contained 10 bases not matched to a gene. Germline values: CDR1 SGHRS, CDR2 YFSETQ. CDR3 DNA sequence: TGCGCCAGCAGCCGGACGGCTAGCGGGACGGCCGGGGAGCTGTTTTTT. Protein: CASSRTASGTAGELFF.

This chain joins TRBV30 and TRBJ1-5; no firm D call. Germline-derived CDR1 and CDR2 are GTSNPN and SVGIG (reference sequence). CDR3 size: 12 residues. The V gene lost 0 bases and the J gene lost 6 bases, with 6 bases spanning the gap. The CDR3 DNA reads TGTGCCTGGAGTGTAAACAGTCAGCCCCAGCATTTT. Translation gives CAWSVNSQPQHF.

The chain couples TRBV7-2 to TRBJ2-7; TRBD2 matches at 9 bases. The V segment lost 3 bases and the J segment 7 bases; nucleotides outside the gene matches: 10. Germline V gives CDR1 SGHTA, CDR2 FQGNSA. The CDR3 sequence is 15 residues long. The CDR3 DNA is TGTGCCAGCAGCTTCTTTGGGACTAGCCCTGTGGAGCAGTACTTC. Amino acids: CASSFFGTSPVEQYF. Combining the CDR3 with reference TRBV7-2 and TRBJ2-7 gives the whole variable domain GAGVSQSPSNKVTEKGKDVELRCDPISGHTALYWYRQSLGQGLEFLIYFQGNSAPDKSGLPSDRFSAERTGGSVSTLTIQRTQQEDSAVYLCASSFFGTSPVEQYFGPGTRLTVT.

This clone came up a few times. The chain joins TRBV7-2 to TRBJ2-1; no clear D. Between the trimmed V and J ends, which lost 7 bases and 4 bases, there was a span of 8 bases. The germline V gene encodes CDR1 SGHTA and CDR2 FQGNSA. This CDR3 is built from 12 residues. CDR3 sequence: CASIKTYNEQFF. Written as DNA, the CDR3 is TGTGCCAGCATCAAAACTTACAATGAGCAGTTCTTC.

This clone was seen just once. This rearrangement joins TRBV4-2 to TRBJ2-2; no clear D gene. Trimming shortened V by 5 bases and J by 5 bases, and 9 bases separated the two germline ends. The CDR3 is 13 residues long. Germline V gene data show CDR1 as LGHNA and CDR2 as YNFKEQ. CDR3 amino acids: CASSSRLTGELFF. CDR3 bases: TGTGCCAGCAGCTCCCGGTTGACCGGGGAGCTGTTTTTT.

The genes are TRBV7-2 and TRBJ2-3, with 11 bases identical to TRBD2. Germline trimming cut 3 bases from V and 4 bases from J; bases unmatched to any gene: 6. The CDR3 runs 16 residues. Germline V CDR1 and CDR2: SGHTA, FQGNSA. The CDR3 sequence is CASSLTSGTPPDTQYF. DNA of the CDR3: TGTGCCAGCAGCTTGACTAGCGGGACTCCCCCAGATACGCAGTATTTT.